One sample yielded the 26 T cell receptor beta chains listed below, sequenced in a study of cytotoxic CD8 clonotypes in ibrutinib-treated CLL. Libraries were prepared by immunoSEQ multiplex PCR; TCRdb keeps only in-frame clonotypes and omits some of them. The table has more than 150,000 clones, about 72% seen once; the top ten hold around an eighth. The sample in question was PBMCs, obtained after 24 months of ibrutinib treatment. These receptors came from a human donor with chronic lymphocytic leukemia.

J is TRBJ2-2 and V is TRBV4-2; a possible D gene is TRBD1 (5 bases). Deletions cut 1 base from V and 2 bases from J, with 8 bases between. The CDR3 is 15 residues long. Germline-derived CDR1 and CDR2 are LGHNA and YNFKEQ. The CDR3, as DNA: TGTGCCAGCAGCCAAGTGCAGGGAAACACCGGGGAGCTGTTTTTT. This codes for CASSQVQGNTGELFF.

The chain has TRBV7-2 and TRBJ1-2, with D hard to call. Germline CDR1 reads SGHTA; CDR2 reads FQGNSA. Trimming cost V 2 bases and J 0 bases, with 7 bases left between them. The CDR3 is 14 amino acids. DNA for the CDR3: TGTGCCAGCAGCTTAAAGGACGCTAACTATGGCTACACCTTC. Encoded protein: CASSLKDANYGYTF.

This clone was observed a few times. The chain combines TRBV2 with TRBJ1-5; D not certain. Germline V gene lookup returns CDR1 SNHLY and CDR2 FYNNEI. CDR3 length: 13 residues. The V end lost 5 bases, the J end lost 0 bases, and 5 bases lay between the germline ends. The CDR3 DNA follows: TGTGCCAGCAGTCCGATTAGCAATCAGCCCCAGCATTTT. It codes for CASSPISNQPQHF.

The chain is built from TRBV29-1 and TRBJ2-5; TRBD1 might be the D (5 bases). The germline V and J ends were trimmed by 5 bases and 7 bases, with 17 bases remaining between them. Germline values: CDR1 SQVTM, CDR2 ANQGSEA. There are 13 residues in the CDR3. CDR3 sequence reads: CSVSHGALGTQYF. The CDR3 DNA reads as TGCAGCGTTTCTCATGGGGCATTGGGGACCCAGTACTTC.

The chain recombines TRBV9 with TRBJ1-2; 7 bases agree with TRBD1. The germline V gene encodes CDR1 SGDLS and CDR2 YYNGEE. With 3 bases clipped from V and 2 bases from J, the junction kept 4 bases outside the gene matches. The length of the CDR3 is 14 residues. The CDR3 protein is CASSGQGSNYGYTF. CDR3 nucleotide sequence: TGTGCCAGCAGCGGACAGGGATCAAACTATGGCTACACCTTC.

In DNA form, the CDR3 reads TGTGCCAGCAGCTTAGGAGGGTTTTACGAGCAGTACTTC. Translation: CASSLGGFYEQYF. The chain is built from TRBV11-2 and TRBJ2-7; weak D call: TRBD2 (5 bases). In germline, CDR1 is SGHAT, CDR2 FQNNGV. Trimming took off 1 base at V and 4 bases at J, with 8 bases between the two ends. The CDR3 runs to 13 residues.

CDR3 amino acids: CASSRGRNNEQFF. For the CDR3, the DNA is TGTGCCAGCAGCCGTGGCCGGAACAATGAGCAGTTCTTC. J is TRBJ2-1 and V is TRBV7-8; unclear D gene. CDR3 length: 13 residues. V gave up 5 bases and J gave up 5 bases, with 10 bases separating them. Per the germline V gene, CDR1 is SGHVS and CDR2 is FQNEAQ.

The genes are TRBV11-3 and TRBJ2-1; D possibly corresponds to TRBD1 (5 bases). Trimming took off 0 bases at V and 9 bases at J, with 9 bases between the two ends. The CDR3 is made up of 13 amino acids. CDR1 is SGHNT and CDR2 is YENEEA in the germline V gene. This CDR3 reads CASSLDGASEQFF. The CDR3 bases are TGTGCCAGCAGCTTAGATGGGGCTTCTGAGCAGTTCTTC.

The gene calls are TRBV30 and TRBJ1-1, with D possibly being TRBD1 (5 bases). Germline V lookup: CDR1 GTSNPN, CDR2 SVGIG (reference sequence). The CDR3 sequence is 15 residues long. Trimming stripped 2 bases from V and 6 bases from J, with 19 bases between. CDR3: CAWSTTSQGIAEAFF. The CDR3 DNA follows: TGTGCCTGGAGTACTACCTCTCAGGGAATAGCTGAAGCTTTCTTT.

CDR3 nucleotide sequence: TGTGCCTGGAGGGATGGGAGGGACACTGAAGCTTTCTTT. Encoded protein: CAWRDGRDTEAFF. The chain joins TRBV30 to TRBJ1-1, with unresolved D. Trimming took 3 bases from V and 3 from J, leaving 11 bases between them. The germline CDR1 and CDR2 sequences are GTSNPN and SVGIG (reference sequence). The CDR3 sequence is 13 residues long.

V is TRBV7-2 and J is TRBJ2-7; 8 bases are shared with TRBD2. With 5 bases clipped from V and 2 bases from J, the junction kept 11 bases outside the gene matches. CDR3 size: 16 residues. The germline V gene has CDR1 SGHTA and CDR2 FQGNSA. This chain's CDR3 is CASSPGGAGRTYEQYF. The CDR3 DNA follows: TGTGCCAGCAGCCCCGGGGGGGCGGGAAGGACCTACGAGCAGTACTTC.

The chain couples TRBV7-3 to TRBJ2-3, with 10 bases identical to TRBD2. The CDR3 totals 16 residues. After removal of 2 bases from V and 4 bases from J, the junction contained 6 bases not matched to a gene. Germline V CDR1 and CDR2: SGHTA, FQGTGA. The CDR3 is CASSLLAGVVSDTQYF. The CDR3 DNA reads TGTGCCAGCAGCTTACTAGCGGGAGTGGTCTCAGATACGCAGTATTTT.

The chain employs TRBV5-1 and TRBJ2-1; the match to TRBD2 covers 12 bases. This CDR3 is built from 15 residues. The junction had 5 bases not matched to a gene; V was cut back by 7 bases and J by 3 bases. Germline lookup yields CDR1 SGHRS and CDR2 YFSETQ. CDR3 in amino acids: CASGASGRGYNEQFF. The CDR3 DNA reads TGCGCCAGCGGGGCTAGCGGGAGGGGCTACAATGAGCAGTTCTTC. The variable domain in full, completed from reference TRBV5-1 and TRBJ2-1, reads KAGVTQTPRYLIKTRGQQVTLSCSPISGHRSVSWYQQTPGQGLQFLFEYFSETQRNKGNFPGRFSGRQFSNSRSEMNVSTLELGDSALYLCASGASGRGYNEQFFGPGTRLTVL.

The V and J genes are TRBV7-8 and TRBJ1-3, with a tentative D call TRBD1 (5 bases). Trimming cost V 1 base and J 7 bases, with 5 bases left between them. CDR1 and CDR2 from the germline V gene are SGHVS and FQNEAQ. CDR3 size: 12 residues. The CDR3: CASSLGGNTIYF. Here the CDR3 DNA reads TGTGCCAGCAGCTTAGGGGGGAACACCATATATTTT.

The chain carries TRBV6-6 and TRBJ2-1; D ambiguous. The CDR3 is 15 residues long. The germline V gene has CDR1 MNHNY and CDR2 SVGAGI (reference sequence). V gave up 0 bases and J gave up 4 bases, with 10 bases separating them. The DNA for the CDR3 is TGTGCCAGCAGTTACTCATCACAGATTTACAATGAGCAGTTCTTC. Protein: CASSYSSQIYNEQFF.

The chain uses TRBV7-2 and TRBJ2-3; TRBD1 matches 7 bases. J lost 2 bases, V lost 4 bases, and 9 bases had no gene match. This CDR3 region has 16 residues. The V gene's germline CDR1 is SGHTA and CDR2 FQGNSA. CDR3 residues: CASSSLNRGITDTQYF. For the CDR3, the DNA is TGTGCCAGCAGCTCCTTGAACAGGGGAATCACAGATACGCAGTATTTT.

The rearrangement uses TRBV29-1 and TRBJ2-7, with 10 nucleotides matching TRBD2. The V segment lost 3 bases and the J segment 1 base; nucleotides outside the gene matches: 12. Germline V lookup: CDR1 SQVTM, CDR2 ANQGSEA. The CDR3 covers 17 residues. The CDR3 sequence: CSVEGAAGGYSSYEQYF. In nucleotides, the CDR3 is TGCAGCGTTGAGGGGGCAGCGGGAGGGTACAGTTCCTACGAGCAGTACTTC.

The gene calls are TRBV6-1 and TRBJ1-5, with TRBD1 as a possible D gene (5 bases). V lost 11 bases and J 7 bases, leaving 18 bases between the germline ends. This CDR3 contains 13 residues. Germline assignment: CDR1 MNHNS and CDR2 SASEGT. The CDR3 region has the DNA TGTGCCTCTAAGGGGACCCTGGAACAGCCCCAGCATTTT. Its protein product is CASKGTLEQPQHF.

The chain recombines TRBV5-1 with TRBJ2-1; D call uncertain. V lost 4 bases to trimming and J lost 8 bases, with 13 bases between them. Germline V gene data show CDR1 as SGHRS and CDR2 as YFSETQ. This CDR3 contains 13 residues. The chain's CDR3 is CASSLNYRYEQFF. CDR3 DNA: TGCGCCAGCAGCCTTAACTACCGGTATGAGCAGTTCTTC.

This clone was counted a few times. CDR3 bases: TGTGCCAGCAGTTTATCCTATGCGGGAGGTGGGACCGGGGAGCTGTTTTTT. Amino acid sequence: CASSLSYAGGGTGELFF. This chain links TRBV27 with TRBJ2-2; 8 bases match TRBD2. The CDR3 runs to 17 residues. CDR1 and CDR2 from the germline V gene are MNHEY and SMNVEV (reference sequence). With V trimmed by 0 bases and J by 5 bases, 8 bases remained unmatched.

The V call is TRBV18, the J call TRBJ2-5; D is ambiguous. This CDR3 spans 12 amino acids. Trimming took off 3 bases at V and 1 base at J, with 3 bases between the two ends. Germline assignment: CDR1 KGHSH and CDR2 LQKENI. CDR3 coding DNA: TGTGCCAGCTCACCCAGCCAAGAGACCCAGTACTTC. It specifies CASSPSQETQYF.

The chain combines TRBV14 with TRBJ2-1, with 9 nucleotides matching TRBD2. J was trimmed by 8 bases and V by 8 bases; bases with no gene match: 10. Germline lookup yields CDR1 SGHDN and CDR2 FVKESK. CDR3 length: 14 amino acids. In DNA, the CDR3 is TGTGCCAGCCAAGGGCTAGCGGGAAGCGATGAGCAGTTCTTC. Amino acids: CASQGLAGSDEQFF.

The chain links TRBV5-1 to TRBJ2-1; D unclear. Germline V gene data show CDR1 as SGHRS and CDR2 as YFSETQ. The V end was cut by 2 bases, the J end by 5 bases, with 8 bases between. The CDR3 has 13 amino acids. CDR3 sequence reads: CASSFSGNNEQFF. CDR3 nucleotides: TGCGCCAGCAGCTTTTCGGGTAACAATGAGCAGTTCTTC. The full variable domain, completed using reference TRBV5-1 and TRBJ2-1, is KAGVTQTPRYLIKTRGQQVTLSCSPISGHRSVSWYQQTPGQGLQFLFEYFSETQRNKGNFPGRFSGRQFSNSRSEMNVSTLELGDSALYLCASSFSGNNEQFFGPGTRLTVL.

The chain joins TRBV7-3 to TRBJ2-3; 7 bases map to TRBD1. V shed 2 bases, J shed 4 bases, and the junction held 6 bases outside the gene matches. Germline-derived CDR1 and CDR2 are SGHTA and FQGTGA. The CDR3 runs to 15 residues. The CDR3 region is CASSLLATGSDTQYF. CDR3 bases: TGTGCCAGCAGCTTACTGGCGACAGGGTCAGATACGCAGTATTTT.

The CDR3 here is CAWSVTGQGIAYEQYF. The CDR3, as DNA: TGTGCCTGGAGTGTCACGGGACAGGGGATTGCCTACGAGCAGTACTTC. The V gene is TRBV30, the J gene TRBJ2-7, with TRBD1 matching over 10 bases. After removal of 0 bases from V and 2 bases from J, the junction contained 7 bases not matched to a gene. Germline CDR1 GTSNPN, CDR2 SVGIG (reference sequence). The CDR3 is 16 residues long.

The rearrangement uses TRBV7-2 and TRBJ2-1, with TRBD2 as a possible D gene (5 bases). CDR1 and CDR2 from the germline V gene are SGHTA and FQGNSA. Trimming removed 3 bases from V and 1 base from J, with 7 bases in between. This CDR3 contains 14 residues. CDR3 region: CASSFRGSYNEQFF. The CDR3 DNA reads as TGTGCCAGCAGCTTCCGGGGTTCCTACAATGAGCAGTTCTTC.